This TCR beta chain appears in the sequencing data of a study of blood T cell repertoires in COVID-19. V gave up 5 bases and J gave up 3 bases, with 17 bases separating them. The CDR3 sequence is 15 residues long. CDR1 and CDR2 from the germline V gene are SGHKS and YYEKEE (reference sequence). The study assigned cohorts using participant-reported clinical history. The table came from immunoSEQ multiplex PCR; TCRdb's copy has only in-frame clones and leaves some out. The profile shows approximately 220,000 clones, 87% of them singletons. Sequenced: PBMCs or T cells enriched from blood (not recorded which). The J gene is TRBJ1-1, the V gene TRBV5-5; weak D call: TRBD1 (6 bases). The TCR originated in a woman between 25 and 40 years old with acute COVID-19. This CDR3 reads CASSRPRGAHTEAFF. As DNA, the CDR3 is TGTGCCAGCAGTCGCCCCCGGGGGGCGCACACTGAAGCTTTCTTT. The full variable domain, its missing parts supplied by reference TRBV5-5 and TRBJ1-1, is DAGVTQSPTHLIKTRGQQVTLRCSPISGHKSVSWYQQVLGQGPQFIFQYYEKEERGRGNFPDRFSARQFPNYSSELNVNALLLGDSALYLCASSRPRGAHTEAFFGQGTRLTVV.